This paragraph reports one T cell receptor beta chain. Its antigen is currently unknown. Measured with immunoSEQ multiplex PCR; TCRdb has only the in-frame clones, and not every one. The sample includes 45,000 to 50,000 clones, around 90% seen only once; the top ten take about 14%. The data were taken from a study of OX40 agonist ivuxolimab in advanced cancers. Study at large: Patient treatment consisted of intravenous ivuxolimab administration every 2 weeks at 0.01 to 10 mg/kg. Study conclusions and caveats: Expanded clones were, on average, more numerous in CD8+ T cells than in CD4+.

Germline assignment: CDR1 SGHTA and CDR2 FQGNSA. After removal of 5 bases from V and 6 bases from J, the junction contained 10 bases not matched to a gene. The CDR3 runs 15 residues. This TCR came from an adult with an advanced solid tumor such as melanoma, head and neck, liver or kidney cancer. The sequencing here drew on CD4+ or CD8+ T cells sorted from blood, taken in a trial of the OX40 agonist ivuxolimab. The chain carries TRBV7-2 and TRBJ2-7, with TRBD2 identical over 10 bases. CDR3 region: CASSLLAGAPSEQYF. CDR3 nucleotides: TGTGCCAGCAGCCTCCTAGCGGGAGCTCCTTCCGAGCAGTACTTC.